The next 29 T cell receptor beta chains were all read from a single sample in a study of read filtering for tumor transcriptome and immune sequencing. Molecular barcoded adaptors covering alpha/delta and beta/gamma chains were used on around 400 ng RNA. One entry per CDR3 protein results from TCRdb running MiXCR on the reads. The sample consists of 75,000 to 95,000 distinct CDR3 sequences, around a fifth of them appearing once. Sequencing was performed on a population of CD138-negative cells sorted from bone marrow. Receptors were obtained from a donor at least 40 years old with multiple myeloma.

There are many counts of this clonotype. The chain carries TRBV6-2 or TRBV6-3 and TRBJ1-1; D is undetermined. The ends were cut back, 2 bases at V and 7 bases at J, with 5 bases in the middle. The germline gives CDR1 MNHEY, CDR2 SVGEGT. The CDR3 has 11 residues. CDR3 bases: TGTGCCAGCAGTTACGTGGGTGAAGCTTTCTTT. Protein sequence: CASSYVGEAFF.

This clonotype has just a few counts. The chain combines TRBV5-1 with TRBJ2-3, with TRBD2 as a possible D gene (5 bases). Per the germline V gene, CDR1 is SGHRS and CDR2 is YFSETQ. V was clipped by 0 bases and J by 6 bases, with 11 bases between them. CDR3 length: 14 residues. The chain's CDR3 is CASSLASRGDTQYF. The DNA of the CDR3 is TGCGCCAGCAGCTTGGCTTCTCGGGGTGATACGCAGTATTTT.

This sequence joins TRBV12-3 or TRBV12-4 and TRBJ2-5; 8 nucleotides agree with TRBD1. This CDR3 has 14 amino acids. Trimming removed 5 bases from V and 6 bases from J; junction bases left unmatched: 8. The CDR3 DNA reads TGTGCCAGCAGTACTGGACAGGGAACGAAGACCCAGTACTTC. Protein product: CASSTGQGTKTQYF.

This clonotype was seen ten or more times. J is TRBJ2-5 and V is TRBV20-1; 7 bases fit TRBD1. Germline V lookup: CDR1 DFQATT, CDR2 SNEGSKA (reference sequence). V lost 1 base, J lost 2 bases, and 10 bases stayed unmatched. The CDR3 is 16 residues long. CDR3 in amino acids: CSARGGGRALQETQYF. The CDR3 DNA is TGCAGTGCTAGAGGAGGGGGCAGGGCCCTGCAAGAGACCCAGTACTTC.

This clonotype was counted ten times or more. The gene calls are TRBV18 and TRBJ1-1; TRBD1 might be the D (5 bases). There are 14 residues in the CDR3. Germline assignment: CDR1 KGHSH and CDR2 LQKENI. V lost 2 bases and J lost 0, with 7 bases in between. CDR3 protein: CASSPGGVNTEAFF. CDR3 DNA sequence: TGTGCCAGCTCACCAGGGGGGGTGAACACTGAAGCTTTCTTT.

This clonotype was picked up a small number of times. With a much larger clone just one base away, this may be a read error. The V call is TRBV5-1, the J call TRBJ2-1; D tentatively fits TRBD1 or TRBD2 (5 bases each). From germline, CDR1 is SGHRS and CDR2 YFSETQ. The CDR3 covers 15 residues. CDR3 in DNA: TGCGCCAGCAGCTACGGGACGGAATCCTCCAATGAGCAGTTCTTC. Translated: CASSYGTESSNEQFF.

This clonotype was picked up many times. The chain uses TRBV5-1 and TRBJ1-1; D remains unclear. The CDR3 runs 12 residues. V lost 7 bases, J lost 0 bases, and 7 bases lay in between. Germline V gene lookup returns CDR1 SGHRS and CDR2 YFSETQ. The CDR3 nucleotides are TGCGCCAGCTCGAAGGTGAACACTGAAGCTTTCTTT. It encodes CASSKVNTEAFF.

V usage is TRBV5-1 and J usage is TRBJ2-5, with 7 bases lining up with TRBD2. Germline V lookup: CDR1 SGHRS, CDR2 YFSETQ. The CDR3 runs to 16 residues. Trimming cost V 0 bases and J 4 bases; bases outside gene matches: 9. The CDR3 DNA sequence: TGCGCCAGCAGCTTGGAGGCTAGCGGAGGGGTAGAGACCCAGTACTTC. This translates into CASSLEASGGVETQYF.

This clonotype was seen a few times. The chain links TRBV6-5 to TRBJ2-1; D gene ambiguous. The CDR3 is made up of 15 amino acids. Trimming took 6 bases from V and 3 from J, leaving 15 bases between them. Per the germline V gene, CDR1 is MNHEY and CDR2 is SVGAGI. CDR3 sequence reads: CASRKNLGSYNEQFF. The DNA for the CDR3 is TGTGCCAGCAGAAAAAACCTGGGCAGCTACAATGAGCAGTTCTTC.

This clonotype was seen many times. This chain uses TRBV11-2 with TRBJ2-1, with D perhaps matching TRBD1 (5 bases). V lost 6 bases, J lost 4 bases, and 16 bases lay in between. Germline V gene lookup returns CDR1 SGHAT and CDR2 FQNNGV. The CDR3 is 15 amino acids. The CDR3 region has the DNA TGTGCCAGCAGTCTCGGGCAGGGTCTATACAATGAGCAGTTCTTC. It codes for CASSLGQGLYNEQFF.

This clonotype has at least ten counts. This chain connects TRBV11-2 to TRBJ2-1; 14 bases fit TRBD2. The length of the CDR3 is 16 residues. In germline, CDR1 is SGHAT, CDR2 FQNNGV. The trim removed 5 bases at V and 1 base at J, leaving 1 base unmatched. CDR3 residues: CASSRLAGGSYNEQFF. Written as DNA, the CDR3 is TGTGCCAGCAGCAGACTAGCGGGGGGGTCCTACAATGAGCAGTTCTTC.

This clonotype has at least ten counts. The chain joins TRBV7-8 to TRBJ2-1; either TRBD1 or TRBD2 may fit D (5 bases each). With 4 bases removed from V and 9 bases from J, the gap between germline ends came to 22 bases. In germline, CDR1 is SGHVS, CDR2 FQNEAQ. This CDR3 is 16 amino acids long. The CDR3 here is CASSSIPGPTSTEQFF. DNA for the CDR3: TGTGCCAGCAGCTCTATCCCGGGACCAACTTCGACTGAGCAGTTCTTC.

This clonotype occurred once. With a much larger clone just one base away, this may be a read error. The V call is TRBV12-3 or TRBV12-4, the J call TRBJ2-1; 10 positions match TRBD1. This CDR3 spans 15 amino acids. Unmatched junction bases numbered 11, after V lost 5 bases and J lost 10 bases. This chain's CDR3 is CASSPRDRGGQEQFF. In DNA form, the CDR3 reads TGTGCCAGCAGTCCCCGGGACAGGGGTGGACAGGAGCAGTTCTTC.

The V gene is TRBV5-1, the J gene TRBJ1-1; D gene ambiguous. CDR1 and CDR2 (germline): SGHRS, YFSETQ. The CDR3 sequence is 14 residues long. Trimming cost V 3 bases and J 5 bases, with 14 bases left between them. CDR3 nucleotides: TGCGCCAGCAGCTCCCTTTTTGCGGCGACTGAAGCTTTCTTT. This sequence encodes CASSSLFAATEAFF.

This clonotype was recorded many times. CDR3 DNA: TGTGCCAGCAGTTTACTGGCGGAGTCCTACGAGCAGTACTTC. It translates to CASSLLAESYEQYF. J is TRBJ2-7 and V is TRBV27; D remains unclear. Germline V CDR1 and CDR2: MNHEY, SMNVEV (reference sequence). V lost 2 bases to trimming and J lost 1 base, with 9 bases between them. The CDR3 contains 14 residues.

A word on this clonotype: Here the CDR3 omits its conserved ending phenylalanine or tryptophan, so a read error is the likely source. The V call is TRBV20-1, the J call TRBJ2-7; D is undetermined. The germline CDR1 and CDR2 sequences are DFQATT and SNEGSKA (reference sequence). Trimming removed 3 bases from V and 3 bases from J, with 9 bases in between. The CDR3 consists of 12 residues. CDR3 in DNA: TGCAGTGCTAGTGTAGTCTTCTACGAGCAGTACTCC. The encoded protein is CSASVVFYEQYS.

The table lists this clonotype with a few counts. The J gene is TRBJ1-1, the V gene TRBV4-2; 7 bases align to TRBD1. Germline V lookup: CDR1 LGHNA, CDR2 YNFKEQ. V was clipped by 5 bases and J by 3 bases; unmatched bases: 9. The CDR3 runs 15 residues. Here the CDR3 DNA reads TGTGCCAGCAGCTTCCCAGGGGGGGTCGACACTGAAGCTTTCTTT. This codes for CASSFPGGVDTEAFF.

Only a few counts were recorded for this clonotype. The genes are TRBV7-9 and TRBJ1-3; D is unresolved. V was clipped by 5 bases and J by 0 bases, with 14 bases between them. Germline V lookup: CDR1 SEHNR, CDR2 FQNEAQ (reference sequence). The CDR3 totals 16 residues. The CDR3 DNA is TGTGCCAGCAGCCCAGGTGCTCTGAGCTCTGGAAACACCATATATTTT. This codes for CASSPGALSSGNTIYF.

This clonotype was counted a single time. The rearrangement links TRBV5-6 to TRBJ2-7; D unclear. V lost 4 bases and J lost 6, with 17 bases in between. Germline V gene sequence: CDR1 SGHDT, CDR2 YYEEEE. This CDR3 comprises 14 residues. This CDR3 is CASSRGRPVGEQYF. In DNA form, the CDR3 reads TGTGCCAGCAGCCGAGGACGTCCCGTTGGCGAGCAGTACTTC.

This chain uses TRBV28 with TRBJ1-5; D is unresolved. The germline V and J ends were trimmed by 6 bases and 3 bases, with 6 bases remaining between them. The germline CDR1 and CDR2 sequences are MDHEN and SYDVKM. This CDR3 region has 12 residues. The CDR3 loop is CASRRVNQPQHF. The CDR3, as DNA: TGTGCCAGCAGACGGGTCAATCAGCCCCAGCATTTT.

In the case of this clonotype: This likely reflects a read error, since a far larger clone is one base away. The chain employs TRBV7-2 and TRBJ2-1, with 14 positions matching TRBD2. This CDR3 has 16 residues. Germline CDR1 SGHTA, CDR2 FQGNSA. The CDR3 here is CASSPWTSGGQEEQSF. The DNA of the CDR3 is TGTGCCAGCAGCCCCTGGACTAGCGGGGGGCAGGAGGAGCAGTCCTTC.

This clonotype was observed at least ten times. The V call is TRBV12-5, the J call TRBJ1-5; D not resolved. Germline lookup yields CDR1 LGHNT and CDR2 FRNRAP. Trimming took 2 bases from V and 0 from J, leaving 5 bases between them. The CDR3 is 14 residues long. CDR3 residues: CASGLRTSNQPQHF. CDR3 coding DNA: TGTGCTAGTGGTTTGAGGACTAGCAATCAGCCCCAGCATTTT.

V gene TRBV20-1 combines with J gene TRBJ2-2; tentative D call: TRBD2 (7 bases). Deletions cut 6 bases from V and 6 bases from J, with 14 bases between. CDR3 length: 13 amino acids. Germline CDR1 and CDR2: DFQATT and SNEGSKA (reference sequence). As DNA, the CDR3 is TGCAGTGCGGGGGGGCACGGTTCCGGGGAGCTGTTTTTT. This sequence encodes CSAGGHGSGELFF.

The chain joins TRBV4-1 to TRBJ2-5; perhaps D is TRBD1 or TRBD2 (5 bases each). There are 13 residues in the CDR3. Germline values: CDR1 MGHRA, CDR2 YSYEKL. V lost 0 bases and J lost 6, with 8 bases in between. In nucleotides, the CDR3 is TGCGCCAGCAGCCAAGATCAGGGACAGACCCAGTACTTC. This codes for CASSQDQGQTQYF.

The rearrangement joins TRBV5-1 to TRBJ2-3, with D maybe TRBD2 (6 bases). The CDR3 has 16 residues. Trimming left V 4 bases short and J 2 bases short, with 17 bases between. The V gene's germline CDR1 is SGHRS and CDR2 YFSETQ. The DNA of the CDR3 is TGCGCCAGCAGCACACTAGTGGGGGGACTCACAGATACGCAGTATTTT. As protein: CASSTLVGGLTDTQYF.

This chain links TRBV27 with TRBJ1-5, with D perhaps TRBD1 (5 bases). Germline assignment: CDR1 MNHEY and CDR2 SMNVEV (reference sequence). V shed 4 bases and J shed 7 bases, with 20 bases lying between them. This CDR3 contains 16 residues. CDR3: CASSSSKGDASQPQHF. CDR3 bases: TGTGCCAGCAGTTCTTCAAAAGGGGATGCGAGCCAGCCCCAGCATTTT.

This clonotype has just a few counts. This chain uses TRBV5-1 with TRBJ1-3; D unresolved. Trimming left V 0 bases short and J 0 bases short, with 4 bases between. This CDR3 is built from 14 residues. The germline CDR1 and CDR2 sequences are SGHRS and YFSETQ. The CDR3 sequence is CASSLDTSGNTIYF. As DNA, the CDR3 is TGCGCCAGCAGCTTGGATACCTCTGGAAACACCATATATTTT.

CDR3 loop: CATSGQGSPLHF. The CDR3 DNA sequence: TGTGCCACCAGCGGACAAGGATCACCCCTCCACTTT. V gene TRBV15 combines with J gene TRBJ1-6; weak D call: TRBD1 (5 bases). Germline lookup yields CDR1 LNHNV and CDR2 YYDKDF (reference sequence). Trimming stripped 5 bases from V and 10 bases from J, with 9 bases between. The CDR3 contains 12 residues.

This clonotype was detected ten times or more. The chain uses TRBV2 and TRBJ2-1; D may be TRBD1 or TRBD2 (5 bases each). V dropped 3 bases and J dropped 7 bases, with 10 bases sitting between them. CDR1 and CDR2 from the germline V gene are SNHLY and FYNNEI. This CDR3 has 13 residues. CDR3 nucleotides: TGTGCCAGCAGTGATCAATGGGGGAATGAGCAGTTCTTC. Translated, it gives CASSDQWGNEQFF. Full variable domain (missing parts from reference TRBV2 and TRBJ2-1): EPEVTQTPSHQVTQMGQEVILRCVPISNHLYFYWYRQILGQKVEFLVSFYNNEISEKSEIFDDQFSVERPDGSNFTLKIRSTKLEDSAMYFCASSDQWGNEQFFGPGTRLTVL.